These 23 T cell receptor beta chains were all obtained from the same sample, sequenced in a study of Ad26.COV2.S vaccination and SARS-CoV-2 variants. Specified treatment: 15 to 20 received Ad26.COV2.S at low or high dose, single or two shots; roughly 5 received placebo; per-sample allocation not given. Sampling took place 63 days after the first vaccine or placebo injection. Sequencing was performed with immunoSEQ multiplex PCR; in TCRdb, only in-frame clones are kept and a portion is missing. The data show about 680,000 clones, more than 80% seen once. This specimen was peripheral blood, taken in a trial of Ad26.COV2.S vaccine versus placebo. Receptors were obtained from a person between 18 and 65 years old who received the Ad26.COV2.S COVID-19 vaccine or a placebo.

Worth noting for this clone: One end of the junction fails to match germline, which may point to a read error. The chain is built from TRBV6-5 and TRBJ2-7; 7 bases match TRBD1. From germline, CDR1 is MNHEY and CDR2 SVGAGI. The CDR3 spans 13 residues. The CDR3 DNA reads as TGCGCCACGGGGCAGGGGGAAACCTACGAGCAGTACTTC. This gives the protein CATGQGETYEQYF.

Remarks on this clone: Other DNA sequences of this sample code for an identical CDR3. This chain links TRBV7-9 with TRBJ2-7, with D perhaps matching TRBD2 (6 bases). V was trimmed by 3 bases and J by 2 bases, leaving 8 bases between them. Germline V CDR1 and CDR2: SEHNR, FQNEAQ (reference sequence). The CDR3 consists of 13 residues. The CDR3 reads CASSFSGAYEQYF. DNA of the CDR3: TGTGCCAGCAGCTTTTCGGGGGCCTACGAGCAGTACTTC.

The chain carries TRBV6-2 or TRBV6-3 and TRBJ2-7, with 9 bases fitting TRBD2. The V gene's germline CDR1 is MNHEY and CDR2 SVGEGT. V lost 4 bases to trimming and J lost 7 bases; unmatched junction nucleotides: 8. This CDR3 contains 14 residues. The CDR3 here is CASSSRAGGLEQYF. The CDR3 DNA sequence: TGTGCCAGCAGTTCCCGAGCGGGAGGTCTGGAGCAGTACTTC.

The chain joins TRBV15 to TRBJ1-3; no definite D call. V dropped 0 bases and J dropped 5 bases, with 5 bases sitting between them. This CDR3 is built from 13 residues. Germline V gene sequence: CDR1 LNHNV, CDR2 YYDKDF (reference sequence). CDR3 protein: CATSRDQRNTIYF. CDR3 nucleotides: TGTGCCACCAGCAGAGATCAACGAAACACCATATATTTT.

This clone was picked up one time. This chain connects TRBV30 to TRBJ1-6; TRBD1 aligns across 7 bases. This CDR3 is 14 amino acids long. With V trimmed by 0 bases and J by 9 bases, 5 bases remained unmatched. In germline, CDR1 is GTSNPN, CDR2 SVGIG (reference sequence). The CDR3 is CAWSVNRGISPLHF. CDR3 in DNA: TGTGCCTGGAGTGTTAACAGGGGCATTTCACCCCTCCACTTT.

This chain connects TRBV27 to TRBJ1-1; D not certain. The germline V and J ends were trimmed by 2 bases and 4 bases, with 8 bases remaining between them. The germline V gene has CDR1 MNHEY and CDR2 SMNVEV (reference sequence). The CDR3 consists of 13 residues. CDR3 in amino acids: CASSLMRGTEAFF. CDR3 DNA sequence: TGTGCCAGCAGTTTAATGAGAGGCACTGAAGCTTTCTTT.

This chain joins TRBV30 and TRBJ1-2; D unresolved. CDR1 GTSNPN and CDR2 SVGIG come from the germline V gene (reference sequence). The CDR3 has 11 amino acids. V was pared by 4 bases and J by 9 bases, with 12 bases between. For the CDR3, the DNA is TGTGCCTGGACCTACGGACCGAGCTACACCTTC. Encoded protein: CAWTYGPSYTF. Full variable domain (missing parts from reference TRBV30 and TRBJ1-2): SQTIHQWPATLVQPVGSPLSLECTVEGTSNPNLYWYRQAAGRGLQLLFYSVGIGQISSEVPQNLSASRPQDRQFILSSKKLLLSDSGFYLCAWTYGPSYTFGSGTRLTVV.

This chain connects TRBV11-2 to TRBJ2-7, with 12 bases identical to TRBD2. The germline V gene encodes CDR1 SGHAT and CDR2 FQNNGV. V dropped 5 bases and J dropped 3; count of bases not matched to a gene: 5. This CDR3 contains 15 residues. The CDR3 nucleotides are TGTGCCAGCAGCGCAATGACTAGCGGGAGCTACGAGCAGTACTTC. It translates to CASSAMTSGSYEQYF.

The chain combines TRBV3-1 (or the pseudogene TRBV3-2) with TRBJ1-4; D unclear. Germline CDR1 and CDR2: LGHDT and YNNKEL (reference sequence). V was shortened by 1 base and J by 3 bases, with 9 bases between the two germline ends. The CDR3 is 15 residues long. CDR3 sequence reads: CASSQVWRSNEKLFF. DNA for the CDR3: TGTGCCAGCAGCCAAGTGTGGCGGTCTAATGAAAAACTGTTTTTT.

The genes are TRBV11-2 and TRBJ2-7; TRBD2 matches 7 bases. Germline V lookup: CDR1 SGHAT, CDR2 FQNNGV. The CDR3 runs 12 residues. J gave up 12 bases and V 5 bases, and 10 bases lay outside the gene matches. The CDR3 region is CASSVQEGLRYF. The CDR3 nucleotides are TGTGCCAGCAGCGTTCAGGAGGGACTACGGTACTTC.

The DNA for the CDR3 is TGTGCCAGTAGTGGGGGACTCAGGGAGAACGAGCAGTACTTC. It translates to CASSGGLRENEQYF. The rearrangement links TRBV19 to TRBJ2-7, with D tentatively TRBD2 (6 bases). Germline CDR1 and CDR2: LNHDA and SQIVND (reference sequence). This CDR3 has 14 amino acids. V lost 5 bases, J lost 5 bases, and 16 bases lay in between.

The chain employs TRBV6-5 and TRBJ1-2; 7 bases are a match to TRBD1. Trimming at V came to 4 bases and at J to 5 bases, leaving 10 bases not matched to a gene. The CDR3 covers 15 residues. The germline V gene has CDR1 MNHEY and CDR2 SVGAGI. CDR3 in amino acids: CASSFDRQGVYGYTF. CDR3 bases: TGTGCCAGCAGTTTCGACCGACAGGGTGTATATGGCTACACCTTC.

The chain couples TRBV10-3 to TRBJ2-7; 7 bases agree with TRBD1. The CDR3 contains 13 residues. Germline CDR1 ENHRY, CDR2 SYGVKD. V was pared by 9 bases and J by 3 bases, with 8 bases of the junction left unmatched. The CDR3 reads CAILEGADYEQYF. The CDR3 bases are TGTGCCATTCTTGAGGGGGCGGACTACGAGCAGTACTTC.

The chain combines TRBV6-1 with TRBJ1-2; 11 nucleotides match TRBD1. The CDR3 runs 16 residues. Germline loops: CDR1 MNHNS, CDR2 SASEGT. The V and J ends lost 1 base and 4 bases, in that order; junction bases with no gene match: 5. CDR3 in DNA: TGTGCCAGCAGTGAAGGGGGGACAGGGGGTCGCTATGGCTACACCTTC. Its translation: CASSEGGTGGRYGYTF.

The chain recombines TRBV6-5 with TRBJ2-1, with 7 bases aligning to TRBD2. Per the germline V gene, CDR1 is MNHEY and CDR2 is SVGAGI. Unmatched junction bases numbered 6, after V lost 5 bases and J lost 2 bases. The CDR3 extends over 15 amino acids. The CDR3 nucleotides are TGTGCCAGCAGTAGCTTCGCGGGGGCCTACAATGAGCAGTTCTTC. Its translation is CASSSFAGAYNEQFF.

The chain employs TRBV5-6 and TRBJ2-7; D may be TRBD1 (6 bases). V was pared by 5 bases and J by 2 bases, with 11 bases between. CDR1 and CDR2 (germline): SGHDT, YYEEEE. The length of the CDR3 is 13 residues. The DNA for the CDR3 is TGTGCCAGCAGAGGACAGTCAGCCTACGAGCAGTACTTC. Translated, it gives CASRGQSAYEQYF.

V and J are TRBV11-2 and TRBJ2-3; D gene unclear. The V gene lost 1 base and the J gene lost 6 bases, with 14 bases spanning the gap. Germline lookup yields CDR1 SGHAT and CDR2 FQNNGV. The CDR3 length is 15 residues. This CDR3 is CASSLGPLGPDTQYF. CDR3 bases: TGTGCCAGCAGCTTAGGCCCCCTAGGACCGGATACGCAGTATTTT.

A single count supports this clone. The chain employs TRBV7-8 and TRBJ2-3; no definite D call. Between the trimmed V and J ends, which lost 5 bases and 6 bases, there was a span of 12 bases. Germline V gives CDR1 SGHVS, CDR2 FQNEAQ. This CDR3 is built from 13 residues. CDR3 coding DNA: TGTGCCAGCAGCCGTCTGCCTGCGGATACGCAGTATTTT. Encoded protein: CASSRLPADTQYF.

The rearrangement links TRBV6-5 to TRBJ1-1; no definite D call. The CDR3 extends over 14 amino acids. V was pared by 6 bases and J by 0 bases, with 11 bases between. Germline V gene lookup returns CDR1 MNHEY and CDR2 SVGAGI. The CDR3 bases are TGTGCCAGCAGGCCCACACTAGTGAACACTGAAGCTTTCTTT. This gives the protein CASRPTLVNTEAFF.

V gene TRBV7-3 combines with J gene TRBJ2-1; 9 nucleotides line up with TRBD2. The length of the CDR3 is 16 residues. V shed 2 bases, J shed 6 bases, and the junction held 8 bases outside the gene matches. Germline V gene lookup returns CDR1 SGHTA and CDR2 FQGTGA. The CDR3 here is CASSLAGGKSFNEQFF. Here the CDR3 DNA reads TGTGCCAGCAGCTTAGCGGGGGGGAAATCTTTCAATGAGCAGTTCTTC.

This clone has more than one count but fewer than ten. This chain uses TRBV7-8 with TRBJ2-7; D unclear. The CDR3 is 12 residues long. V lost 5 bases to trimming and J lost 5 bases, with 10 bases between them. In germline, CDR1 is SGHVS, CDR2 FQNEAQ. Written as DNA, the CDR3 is TGTGCCAGCAGCAGCCGTACCAACGAGCAGTACTTC. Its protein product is CASSSRTNEQYF.

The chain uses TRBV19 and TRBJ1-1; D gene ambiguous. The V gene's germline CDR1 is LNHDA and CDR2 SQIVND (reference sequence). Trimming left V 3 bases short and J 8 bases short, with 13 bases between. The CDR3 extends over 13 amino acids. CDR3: CASSIAQAGEAFF. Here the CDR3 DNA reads TGTGCCAGTAGTATTGCGCAGGCCGGCGAAGCTTTCTTT.

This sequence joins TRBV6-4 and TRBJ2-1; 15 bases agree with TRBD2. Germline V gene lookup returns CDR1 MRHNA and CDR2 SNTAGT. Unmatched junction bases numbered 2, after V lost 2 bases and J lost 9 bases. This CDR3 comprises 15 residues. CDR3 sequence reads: CASSDGTSGRIEQFF. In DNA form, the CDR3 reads TGTGCCAGCAGTGACGGGACTAGCGGGAGGATTGAGCAGTTCTTC.